This entry concerns a single TCR beta chain. V lost 0 bases, J lost 5 bases, and 11 bases stayed unmatched. Germline V CDR1 and CDR2: SGHAT, FQNNGV. The CDR3 runs to 18 residues. Time point of the sample: newly diagnosed GD, antithyroid drugs for less than 3 months. With RNA extracted from PBMCs as input, the TCR library was made. Each patient gave around 9.7 milliliters of EDTA-anticoagulated peripheral blood. This record belongs to a study of regulatory T cells in long-lasting Graves disease. Sequencing libraries for TCR beta were prepared with iRepertoire HTBI primers and Arm-PCR of CDR3 regions. From the multiplex PCR reads, TCRdb called clonotypes with MiXCR, one entry per CDR3 protein. Of roughly 250,000 distinct CDR3 sequences in the sample, around 19% are singletons; the top ten hold 14%. The data were also submitted as part of a second study, on T cells in Graves' hyperthyroidism and ophthalmopathy.

The sample in question was peripheral blood mononuclear cells (PBMCs), obtained at new diagnosis, from a patient treated with antithyroid drugs. The chain recombines TRBV11-2 with TRBJ2-7; 12 nucleotides agree with TRBD2. The clonotype comes from a woman aged 25 to 39 with Graves disease. The CDR3 reads CASSLEGLAGGPLDEQYF. The CDR3 nucleotides are TGTGCCAGCAGCTTAGAGGGTCTAGCGGGAGGGCCTCTTGACGAGCAGTACTTC.